This TCR beta chain comes out of a study of monozygotic twins with cystic fibrosis (dated by TCRdb to the early 2020s). Study-wide context: Barcoded libraries were prepared from three micrograms of fragmented DNA with approximately 16 PCR cycles. The cohort included ten female and six male twin pairs, mostly children and adolescents, aged roughly 2.0 to 40 years with a median of about 9 years. Data for three of the twin pairs had been reported previously in another context. Twins were ranked among 1,060 cohort participants for weight-for-height and FEVPerc (FEV1 disease centile) at the day of blood sampling. To assess genetic influence on V and J gene usage, the study compared TCR beta repertoires within and across 16 monozygotic twin pairs with cystic fibrosis. The paper's findings and limits, for the study overall: Simpson clonality was generally low (median around 0.0094), suggesting a naive-dominated repertoire, with higher clonality in the most severely affected patients. No association turned up between shared CDR3 numbers and age, concordance or disease severity, and the cohort was small. Nucleotide-identical clonotype sharing was significantly higher within monozygotic CF twin pairs than between unrelated CF individuals (P = 0.000026, Mann-Whitney). V gene usage was most similar to the co-twin for 13 of 16 pairs, and J usage for 8 of 16 pairs, suggesting genetic constraints.

Following the manufacturer's instructions, TCR beta CDR3 regions were amplified by multiplex PCR with the immunoSEQ immune profiling system. Sequencing was performed on an Illumina NextSeq system. As for the authors' bioinformatics: The immunoSEQ Analyzer platform handled processing of the sequence data, and clonality was calculated by taking the square root of Simpson's index of productive rearrangements. Similarity in V and J usage was measured by Jensen-Shannon distance, and OLGA was used to compute CDR3 generation probabilities. Shared CDR3 sequences were searched in the immuneACCESS database (August 2020) and in VDJdb (December 2020). TCRdb holds this immuneACCESS table with in-frame rearrangements only. Some clones are missing; in checked studies, unresolved V genes explain under half, and the rest has no known cause. The D gene and trimming were derived from the DNA, and the V and J assignments and clone size from that table. The sample data list about 20,000 clones, and more than 75% of these were observed just once. Of the sample, roughly 1.2% falls within the top ten clones.

The twin pairs came from the European Cystic Fibrosis Twin and Sibling Study Cohort, which recruited patients from over a hundred CF clinics across 14 European countries. Zygosity and CFTR genotype were verified in-house, with zygosity tested by multiplex PCR of nine short tandem repeat loci. Each twin gave a peripheral blood sample, and clinical parameters were documented on that same day of blood sampling. Genomic DNA was isolated from peripheral blood cells with phenol/chloroform and kept in TE buffer at 4 degrees C. Note on this clone: The clone's antigen remains unknown. Base qualities were left out, and no much larger clone turns up one base away.

From the cysteine through the phenylalanine, the CDR3 covers 14 amino acids. Just the 42-base CDR3 DNA is kept, in frame starting at base 1. After removal of 3 bases from V and 7 bases from J, the junction retains 6 bases not matched to a gene. Via the germline V gene, CDR1 is MGHRA and CDR2 YSYEKL. The chain links TRBV4-1 with TRBJ2-1, with 7 bases in between that match TRBD2. This receptor was taken from a woman aged 25 to 45 with cystic fibrosis. Sequencing input: blood. DNA sequence: TGCGCCAGCAGCCATTCCCGGACTAGAAATGAGCAGTTCTTC. This codes for CASSHSRTRNEQFF.